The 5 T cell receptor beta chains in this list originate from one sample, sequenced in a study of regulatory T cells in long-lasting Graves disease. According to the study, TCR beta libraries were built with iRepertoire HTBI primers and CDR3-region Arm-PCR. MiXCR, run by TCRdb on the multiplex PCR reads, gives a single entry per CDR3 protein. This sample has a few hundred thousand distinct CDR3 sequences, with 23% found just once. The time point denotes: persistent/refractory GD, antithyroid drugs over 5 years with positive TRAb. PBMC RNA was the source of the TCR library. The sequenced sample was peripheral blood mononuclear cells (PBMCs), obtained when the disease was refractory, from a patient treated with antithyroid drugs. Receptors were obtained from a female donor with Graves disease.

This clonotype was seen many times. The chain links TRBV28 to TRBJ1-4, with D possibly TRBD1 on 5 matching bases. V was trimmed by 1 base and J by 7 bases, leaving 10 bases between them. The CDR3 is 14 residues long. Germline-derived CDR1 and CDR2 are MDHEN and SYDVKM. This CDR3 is CASSLYRRGEKLFF. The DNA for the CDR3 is TGTGCCAGCAGTTTATACAGGAGGGGTGAAAAACTGTTTTTT.

This chain's CDR3 is CASSSNSGGIYEQYF. The CDR3 DNA is TGTGCCAGCAGCTCGAATAGCGGGGGCATCTACGAGCAGTACTTC. This chain joins TRBV7-8 and TRBJ2-7; 9 positions agree with TRBD2. CDR3 length: 15 amino acids. Germline lookup yields CDR1 SGHVS and CDR2 FQNEAQ. V dropped 4 bases and J dropped 3; count of bases not matched to a gene: 7.

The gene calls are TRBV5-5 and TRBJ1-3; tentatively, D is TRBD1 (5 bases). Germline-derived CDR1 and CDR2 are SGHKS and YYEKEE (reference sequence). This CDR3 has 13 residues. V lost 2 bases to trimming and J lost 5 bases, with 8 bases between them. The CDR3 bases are TGTGCCAGCAGCTTAGGGGTTAGAAACACCATATATTTT. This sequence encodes CASSLGVRNTIYF.

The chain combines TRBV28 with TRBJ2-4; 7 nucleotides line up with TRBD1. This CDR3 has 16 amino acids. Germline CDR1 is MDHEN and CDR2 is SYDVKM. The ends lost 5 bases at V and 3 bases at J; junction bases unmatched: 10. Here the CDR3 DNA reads TGTGCCAGCAGTCCAGGGGGTCGGTTGGGCAAAAACATTCAGTACTTC. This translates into CASSPGGRLGKNIQYF. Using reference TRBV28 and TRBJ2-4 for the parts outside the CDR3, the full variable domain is DVKVTQSSRYLVKRTGEKVFLECVQDMDHENMFWYRQDPGLGLRLIYFSYDVKMKEKGDIPEGYSVSREKKERFSLILESASTNQTSMYLCASSPGGRLGKNIQYFGAGTRLSVL.

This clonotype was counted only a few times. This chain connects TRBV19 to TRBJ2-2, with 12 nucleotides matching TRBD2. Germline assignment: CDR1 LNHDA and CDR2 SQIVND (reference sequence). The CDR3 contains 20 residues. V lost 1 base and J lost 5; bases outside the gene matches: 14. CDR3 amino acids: CASSIVPGRLAGVGTGELFF. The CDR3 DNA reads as TGTGCCAGTAGTATAGTTCCAGGGAGACTAGCGGGAGTAGGTACCGGGGAGCTGTTTTTT.